Detailed here is one T cell receptor (beta chain). This sample stems from a study of blood T cell repertoires in COVID-19. Across the study: There were acute and convalescent COVID-19 samples, and they came from the United States, Italy and Spain. T cells, B-cell-depleted T cells, or PBMCs supplied cDNA or gDNA.

The germline V gene encodes CDR1 SGHNT and CDR2 YYREEE (reference sequence). V shed 1 base and J 2 bases; nucleotides not matched to a gene: 1. The CDR3 consists of 14 residues. In the source study's methods: Amplification of reference gene primers provided the estimated nucleated cell counts. The table came from immunoSEQ multiplex PCR; TCRdb's copy has only in-frame clones and leaves some out. Clone size and V and J calls were adopted from that table, with D and trimming inferred from the DNA. The sample has approximately 360,000 clones, around 90% seen once. The chain employs TRBV5-4 and TRBJ2-5; the match to TRBD1 covers 8 bases. The TCR originated in a man aged 40-55 years with acute or convalescent COVID-19. The material sequenced was peripheral blood. The CDR3 here is CASSLNRGQETQYF. As DNA, the CDR3 is TGTGCCAGCAGCTTGAACAGGGGGCAAGAGACCCAGTACTTC.